This T cell receptor beta chain was identified during a study of blood T cell repertoires in COVID-19. Turning to the study itself: Acute and convalescent COVID-19 samples came from the United States, Italy and Spain. PBMCs, B-cell-depleted T cells, or T cells provided the cDNA or gDNA that made up the material.

Participants, roughly 18 to 89 years old, spanned 25 or so US areas. Germline V lookup: CDR1 MNHNY, CDR2 SVGAGI (reference sequence). V was pared by 7 bases and J by 4 bases, with 13 bases of the junction left unmatched. The CDR3 is 16 amino acids. Study processing details: Estimation of nucleated cell counts was performed using reference gene primer amplification. Libraries were prepared by immunoSEQ multiplex PCR; TCRdb keeps only in-frame clonotypes and omits some of them. That table furnishes V, J and clone size, whereas the DNA furnished D and trimming. Among about 140,000 clones, 84% were seen once, and the ten largest hold 5.5%.

This receptor was taken from a man aged 40-55 years with acute COVID-19. What was sequenced was PBMCs or T cells enriched from blood (not recorded which). V usage is TRBV6-6 and J usage is TRBJ2-3, with 8 bases matching TRBD2. In nucleotides, the CDR3 is TGTGCCAGCACCTCTTTCGGGGGGGCCGAGTCAGATACGCAGTATTTT. Residues: CASTSFGGAESDTQYF.